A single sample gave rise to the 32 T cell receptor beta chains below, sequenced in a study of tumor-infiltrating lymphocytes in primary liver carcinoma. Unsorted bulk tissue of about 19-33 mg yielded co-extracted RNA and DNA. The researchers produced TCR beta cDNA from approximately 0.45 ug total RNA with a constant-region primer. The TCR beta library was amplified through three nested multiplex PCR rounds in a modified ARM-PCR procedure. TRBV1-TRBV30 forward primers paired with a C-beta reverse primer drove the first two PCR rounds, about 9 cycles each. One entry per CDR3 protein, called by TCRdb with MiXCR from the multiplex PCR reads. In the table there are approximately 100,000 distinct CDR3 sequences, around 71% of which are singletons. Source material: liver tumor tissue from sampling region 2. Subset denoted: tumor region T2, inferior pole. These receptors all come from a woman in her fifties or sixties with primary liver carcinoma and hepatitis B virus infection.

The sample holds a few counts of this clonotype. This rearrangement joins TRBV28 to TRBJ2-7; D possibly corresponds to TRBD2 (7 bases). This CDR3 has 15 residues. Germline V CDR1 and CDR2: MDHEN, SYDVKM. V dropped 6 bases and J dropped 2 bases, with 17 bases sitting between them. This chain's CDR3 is CASSPAGHGTYEQYF. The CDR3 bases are TGTGCCAGCAGCCCAGCGGGACACGGAACCTACGAGCAGTACTTC.

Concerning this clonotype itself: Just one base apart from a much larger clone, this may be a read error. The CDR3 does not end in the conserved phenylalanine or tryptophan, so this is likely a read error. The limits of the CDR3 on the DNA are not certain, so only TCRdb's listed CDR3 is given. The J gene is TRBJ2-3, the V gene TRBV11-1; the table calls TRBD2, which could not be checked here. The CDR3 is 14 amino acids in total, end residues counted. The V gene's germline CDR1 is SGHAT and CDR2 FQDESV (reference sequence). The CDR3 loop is CANSLRQRTGESHL.

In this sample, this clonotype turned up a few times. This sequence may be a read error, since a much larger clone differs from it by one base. CDR3 sequence (DNA): TGTGCCGGCAGTTACACGCATCAGCCCCAGCATTTT. Protein: CAGSYTHQPQHF. The chain carries TRBV6-2 or TRBV6-3 and TRBJ1-5; D is unresolved. This CDR3 region has 12 residues. Germline CDR1 is MNHEY and CDR2 is SVGEGT.

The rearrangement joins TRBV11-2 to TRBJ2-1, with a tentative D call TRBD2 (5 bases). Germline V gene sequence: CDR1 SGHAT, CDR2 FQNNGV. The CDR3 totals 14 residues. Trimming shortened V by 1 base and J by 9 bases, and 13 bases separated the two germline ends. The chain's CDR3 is CASSLGRKCREQFF. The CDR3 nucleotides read TGTGCCAGCAGCTTAGGGAGGAAGTGTCGTGAGCAGTTCTTC. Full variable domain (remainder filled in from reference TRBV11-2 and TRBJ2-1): EAGVAQSPRYKIIEKRQSVAFWCNPISGHATLYWYQQILGQGPKLLIQFQNNGVVDDSQLPKDRFSAERLKGVDSTLKIQPAKLEDSAVYLCASSLGRKCREQFFGPGTRLTVL.

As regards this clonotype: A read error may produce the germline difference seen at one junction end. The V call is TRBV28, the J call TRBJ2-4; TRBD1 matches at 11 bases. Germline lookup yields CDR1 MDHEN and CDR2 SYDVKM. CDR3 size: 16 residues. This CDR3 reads CTSSSMGQGGKNIQYF. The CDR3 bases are TGTACCAGCAGTTCCATGGGACAGGGGGGCAAAAACATTCAGTACTTC.

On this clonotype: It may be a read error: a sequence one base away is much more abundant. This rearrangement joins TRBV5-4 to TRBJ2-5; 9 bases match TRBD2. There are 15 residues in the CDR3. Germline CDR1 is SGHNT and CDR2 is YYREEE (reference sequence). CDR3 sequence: CVSSVYVSGRETQYF. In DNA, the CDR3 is TGTGTCAGCAGCGTCTACGTTAGCGGGAGAGAGACCCAGTACTTC. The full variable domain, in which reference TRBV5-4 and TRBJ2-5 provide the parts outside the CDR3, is ETGVTQSPTHLIKTRGQQVTLRCSSQSGHNTVSWYQQALGQGPQFIFQYYREEENGRGNFPPRFSGLQFPNYSSELNVNALELDDSALYLCVSSVYVSGRETQYFGPGTRLLVL.

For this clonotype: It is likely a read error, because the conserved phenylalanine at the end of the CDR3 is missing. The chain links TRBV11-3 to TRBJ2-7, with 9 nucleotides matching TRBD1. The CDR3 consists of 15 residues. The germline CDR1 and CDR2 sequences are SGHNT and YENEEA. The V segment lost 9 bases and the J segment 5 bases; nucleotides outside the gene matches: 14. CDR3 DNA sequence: TGTGCCAGGAGCCCACGACAGGGGGAGCGGCACGAGCAGTACATC. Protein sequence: CARSPRQGERHEQYI.

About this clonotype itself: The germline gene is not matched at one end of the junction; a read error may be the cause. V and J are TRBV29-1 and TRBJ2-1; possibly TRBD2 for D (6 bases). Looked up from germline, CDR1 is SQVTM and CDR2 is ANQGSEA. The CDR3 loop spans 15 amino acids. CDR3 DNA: TGCAGCGTTGGGGGGTCTAGCGTAATGTACAATGAGCGGTTCTTC. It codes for CSVGGSSVMYNERFF.

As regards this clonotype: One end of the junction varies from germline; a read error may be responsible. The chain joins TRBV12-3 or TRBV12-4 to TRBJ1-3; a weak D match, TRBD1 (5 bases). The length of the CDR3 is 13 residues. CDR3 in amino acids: CASMRGDGNIIYF. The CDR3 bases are TGTGCCAGCATGCGGGGGGATGGAAACATCATATATTTT.

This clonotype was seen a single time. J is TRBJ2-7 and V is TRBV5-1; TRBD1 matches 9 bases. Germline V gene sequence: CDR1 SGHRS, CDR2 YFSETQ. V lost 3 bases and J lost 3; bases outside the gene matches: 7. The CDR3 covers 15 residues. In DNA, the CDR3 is TGCGCCAGCAGCTGGGGCCAGGACAGGGGCTACGAGCAGTACTTC. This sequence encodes CASSWGQDRGYEQYF.

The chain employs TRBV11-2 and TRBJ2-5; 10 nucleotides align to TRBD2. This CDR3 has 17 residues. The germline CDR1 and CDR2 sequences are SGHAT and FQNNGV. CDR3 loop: CDSSSPQRLAGGETQYF. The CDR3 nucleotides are TGTGACAGTAGCTCGCCACAAAGGTTAGCGGGAGGAGAGACCCAGTACTTC.

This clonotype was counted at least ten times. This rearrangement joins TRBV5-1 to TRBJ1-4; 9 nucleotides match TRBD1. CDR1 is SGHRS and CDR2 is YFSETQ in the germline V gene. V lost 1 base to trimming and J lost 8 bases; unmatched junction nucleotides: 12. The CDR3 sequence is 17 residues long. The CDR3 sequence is CASSLNPPGTGYEKLFF. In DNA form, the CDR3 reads TGCGCCAGCAGCTTGAACCCTCCCGGGACAGGGTACGAAAAACTGTTTTTT. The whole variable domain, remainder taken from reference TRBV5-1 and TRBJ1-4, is KAGVTQTPRYLIKTRGQQVTLSCSPISGHRSVSWYQQTPGQGLQFLFEYFSETQRNKGNFPGRFSGRQFSNSRSEMNVSTLELGDSALYLCASSLNPPGTGYEKLFFGSGTQLSVL.

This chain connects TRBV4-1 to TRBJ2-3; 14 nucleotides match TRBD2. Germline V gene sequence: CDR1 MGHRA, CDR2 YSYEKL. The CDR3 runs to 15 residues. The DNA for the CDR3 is TGCGCTACCAGCCTCGGACTAGCGGGAGGAGATACGCAGTATTTT. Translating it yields CATSLGLAGGDTQYF.

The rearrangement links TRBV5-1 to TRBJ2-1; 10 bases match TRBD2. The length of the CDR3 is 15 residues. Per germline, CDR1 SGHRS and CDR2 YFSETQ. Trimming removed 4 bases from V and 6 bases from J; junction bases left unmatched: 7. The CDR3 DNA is TGCGCCAGCAGCATGCTAGCGGGAGAGATCAATGAGCAGTTCTTC. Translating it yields CASSMLAGEINEQFF.

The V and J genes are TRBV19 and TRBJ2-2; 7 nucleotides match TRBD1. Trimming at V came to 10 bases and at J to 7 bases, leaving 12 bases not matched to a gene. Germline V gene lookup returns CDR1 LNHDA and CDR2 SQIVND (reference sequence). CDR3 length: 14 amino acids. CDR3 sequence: CATGTVFGIGELFF. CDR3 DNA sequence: TGTGCCACAGGGACAGTATTTGGAATCGGGGAGCTGTTTTTT.

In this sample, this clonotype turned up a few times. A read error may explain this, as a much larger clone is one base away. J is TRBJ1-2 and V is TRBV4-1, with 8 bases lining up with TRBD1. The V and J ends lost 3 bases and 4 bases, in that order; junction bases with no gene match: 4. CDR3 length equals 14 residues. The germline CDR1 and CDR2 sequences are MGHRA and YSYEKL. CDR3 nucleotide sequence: TGCGCCAGCAGCCATGGGGACAGGTCCTATGGCTACACCTTC. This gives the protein CASSHGDRSYGYTF.

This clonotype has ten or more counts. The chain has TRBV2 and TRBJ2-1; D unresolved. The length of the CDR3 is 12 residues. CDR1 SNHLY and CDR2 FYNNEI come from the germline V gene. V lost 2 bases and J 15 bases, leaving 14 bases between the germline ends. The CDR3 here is CASSEQAGLRFF. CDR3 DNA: TGTGCCAGCAGTGAACAGGCCGGTTTAAGGTTCTTC. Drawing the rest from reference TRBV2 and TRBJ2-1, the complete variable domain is EPEVTQTPSHQVTQMGQEVILRCVPISNHLYFYWYRQILGQKVEFLVSFYNNEISEKSEIFDDQFSVERPDGSNFTLKIRSTKLEDSAMYFCASSEQAGLRFFGPGTRLTVL.

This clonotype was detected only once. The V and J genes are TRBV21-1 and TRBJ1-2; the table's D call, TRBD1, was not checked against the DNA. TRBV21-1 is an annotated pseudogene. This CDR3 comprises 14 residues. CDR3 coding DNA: TGTTCCAGCATGTTTGACAGGTCGAACTATGGCTACACCTTC. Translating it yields CSSMFDRSNYGYTF.

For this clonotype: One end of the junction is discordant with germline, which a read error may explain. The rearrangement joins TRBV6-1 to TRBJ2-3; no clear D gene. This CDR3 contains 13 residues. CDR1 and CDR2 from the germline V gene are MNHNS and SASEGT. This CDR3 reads CVSRMDPTDPQYF. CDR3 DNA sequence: TGTGTCAGCAGGATGGACCCCACAGATCCGCAGTATTTT.

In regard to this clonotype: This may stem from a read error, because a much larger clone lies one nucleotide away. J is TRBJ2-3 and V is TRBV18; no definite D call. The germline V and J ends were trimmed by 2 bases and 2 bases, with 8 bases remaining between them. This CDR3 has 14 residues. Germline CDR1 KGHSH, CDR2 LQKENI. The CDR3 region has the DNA TGTGCCAGCTCACCAAGGATCAACACAGATACGCAGTATTTT. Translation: CASSPRINTDTQYF.

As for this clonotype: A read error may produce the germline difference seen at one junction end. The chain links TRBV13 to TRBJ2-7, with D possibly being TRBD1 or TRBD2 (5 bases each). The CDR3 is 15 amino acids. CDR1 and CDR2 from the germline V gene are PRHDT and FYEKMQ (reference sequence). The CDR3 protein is CVSSLGTGSSYEQYF. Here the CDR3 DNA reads TGTGTCAGCAGCCTCGGGACGGGGAGCTCCTACGAGCAGTACTTC.

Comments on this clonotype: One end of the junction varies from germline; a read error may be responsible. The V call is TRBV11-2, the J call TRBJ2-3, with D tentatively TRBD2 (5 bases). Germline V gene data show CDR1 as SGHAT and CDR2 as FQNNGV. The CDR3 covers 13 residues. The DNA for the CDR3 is TGTGCAAGCATCTTAGATCGGGGAGATACGCAGTATTTT. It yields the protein CASILDRGDTQYF.

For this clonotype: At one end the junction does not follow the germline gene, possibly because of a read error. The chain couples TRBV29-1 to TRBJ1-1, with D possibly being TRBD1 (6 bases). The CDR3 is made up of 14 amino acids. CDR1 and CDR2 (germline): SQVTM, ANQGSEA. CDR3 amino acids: CGVLTGTRNTEAFF. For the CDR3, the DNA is TGCGGCGTTCTTACCGGGACAAGGAACACTGAAGCTTTCTTT.

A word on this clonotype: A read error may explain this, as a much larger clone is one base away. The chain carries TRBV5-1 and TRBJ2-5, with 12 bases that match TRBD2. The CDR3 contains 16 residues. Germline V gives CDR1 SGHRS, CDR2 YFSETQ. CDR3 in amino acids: CASSLARLAGVEIQYF. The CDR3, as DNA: TGCGCCAGCAGCTTGGCGAGACTAGCGGGAGTGGAGATCCAGTACTTC.

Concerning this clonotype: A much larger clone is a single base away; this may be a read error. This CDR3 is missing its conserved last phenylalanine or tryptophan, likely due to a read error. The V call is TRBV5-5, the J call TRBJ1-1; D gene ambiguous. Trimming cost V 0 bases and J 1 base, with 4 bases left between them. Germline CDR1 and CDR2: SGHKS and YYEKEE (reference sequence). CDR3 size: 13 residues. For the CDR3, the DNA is TGTGCCAGCAGCTTGGTGTCGAACACTGAAGCTTTCTCT. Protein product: CASSLVSNTEAFS.

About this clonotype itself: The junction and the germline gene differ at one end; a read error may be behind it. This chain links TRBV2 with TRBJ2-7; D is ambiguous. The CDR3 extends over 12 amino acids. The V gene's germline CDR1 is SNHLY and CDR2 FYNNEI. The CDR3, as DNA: TGTGCCAGCATTATAAGCTCCTACGAACAGTACTTC. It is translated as CASIISSYEQYF.

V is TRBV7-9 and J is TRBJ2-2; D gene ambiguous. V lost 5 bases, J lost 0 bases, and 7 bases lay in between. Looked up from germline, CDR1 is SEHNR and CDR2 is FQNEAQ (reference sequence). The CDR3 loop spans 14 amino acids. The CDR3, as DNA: TGTGCCAGCAGCCTCCGGGCGAACACCGGGGAGCTGTTTTTT. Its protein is CASSLRANTGELFF.

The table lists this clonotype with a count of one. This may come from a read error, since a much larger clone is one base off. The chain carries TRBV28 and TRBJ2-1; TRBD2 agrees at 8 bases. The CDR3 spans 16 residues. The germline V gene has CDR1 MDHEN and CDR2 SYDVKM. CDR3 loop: CANSLSASGLYNEQFF. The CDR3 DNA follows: TGTGCCAACAGTTTATCGGCTAGCGGGCTTTACAATGAGCAGTTCTTC.

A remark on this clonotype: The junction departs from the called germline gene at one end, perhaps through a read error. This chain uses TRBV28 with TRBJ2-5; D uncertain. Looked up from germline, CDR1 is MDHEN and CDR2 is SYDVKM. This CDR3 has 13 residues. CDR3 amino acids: CAGSPYEQETQYF. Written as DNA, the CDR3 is TGTGCCGGCAGTCCGTATGAACAAGAGACCCAGTACTTC.

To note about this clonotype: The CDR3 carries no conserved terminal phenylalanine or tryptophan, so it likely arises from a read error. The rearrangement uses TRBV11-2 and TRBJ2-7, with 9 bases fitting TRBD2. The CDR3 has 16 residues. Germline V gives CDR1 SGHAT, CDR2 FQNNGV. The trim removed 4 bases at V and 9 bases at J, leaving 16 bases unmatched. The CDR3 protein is CASSYGGRASGSGQYS. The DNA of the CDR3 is TGTGCCAGCAGCTACGGCGGGAGGGCCTCGGGAAGCGGGCAGTACTCC.

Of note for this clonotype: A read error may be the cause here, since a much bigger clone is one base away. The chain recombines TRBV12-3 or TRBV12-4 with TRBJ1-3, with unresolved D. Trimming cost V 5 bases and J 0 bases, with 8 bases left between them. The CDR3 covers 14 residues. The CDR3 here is CASSGPFSGNTIYF. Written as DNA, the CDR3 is TGTGCCAGCAGTGGCCCCTTCTCTGGAAACACCATATATTTT.

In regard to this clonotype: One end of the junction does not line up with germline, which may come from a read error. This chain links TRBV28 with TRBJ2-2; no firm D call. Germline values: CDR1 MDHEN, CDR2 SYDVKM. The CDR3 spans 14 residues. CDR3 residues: CTSREDPNTGELFF. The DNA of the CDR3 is TGTACCAGCAGAGAAGATCCGAACACCGGGGAGCTGTTTTTT. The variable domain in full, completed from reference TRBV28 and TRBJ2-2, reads DVKVTQSSRYLVKRTGEKVFLECVQDMDHENMFWYRQDPGLGLRLIYFSYDVKMKEKGDIPEGYSVSREKKERFSLILESASTNQTSMYLCTSREDPNTGELFFGEGSRLTVL.